This passage covers 9 T cell receptor beta chains from one sample sequenced in a study of T cell responses to AZD1222 COVID-19 vaccine (TCRdb year 2021). The library was produced with the immunoSEQ multiplex PCR assay. The immuneACCESS repertoire file appears here via TCRdb, limited to in-frame rearrangements. These files lack a portion of the clones; in checked studies, under half of the deficit traces to unresolved V genes, and the cause of the others is not known. This sample holds 140,000 to 150,000 clones; 80% to 95% were observed only once. Less than 3.5% of the sample goes to the ten largest clones. The time point label for this specimen denotes: about 28 days (+/-7) after the second vaccine dose. The sequencing used peripheral blood, collected 28 days after the second AZD1222 dose. The receptors stem from an adult who received the AZD1222 COVID-19 vaccine.

This chain uses TRBV30 with TRBJ1-6; D remains unclear. V shed 2 bases and J shed 5 bases, with 7 bases lying between them. Germline CDR1 reads GTSNPN; CDR2 reads SVGIG (reference sequence). CDR3 length: 13 residues. CDR3 region: CAWSRENNSPLHF. The CDR3 nucleotides are TGTGCCTGGAGTCGAGAGAATAATTCACCCCTCCACTTT.

This sequence joins TRBV5-1 and TRBJ1-1; D call uncertain. The CDR3 spans 15 residues. Trimming took off 0 bases at V and 2 bases at J, with 11 bases between the two ends. Germline-derived CDR1 and CDR2 are SGHRS and YFSETQ. CDR3 in amino acids: CASSLEPVINTEAFF. The CDR3 bases are TGCGCCAGCAGCTTGGAGCCAGTTATAAACACTGAAGCTTTCTTT.

This rearrangement joins TRBV7-3 to TRBJ2-7; 8 positions agree with TRBD2. V shed 5 bases and J 4 bases; nucleotides not matched to a gene: 4. Germline V gene data show CDR1 as SGHTA and CDR2 as FQGTGA. The CDR3 spans 13 residues. Here the CDR3 reads CASSPREGYEQYF. The CDR3 nucleotides are TGTGCCAGCAGCCCCCGGGAGGGATACGAGCAGTACTTC. The whole variable domain, filled in from reference TRBV7-3 and TRBJ2-7, reads GAGVSQTPSNKVTEKGKYVELRCDPISGHTALYWYRQSLGQGPEFLIYFQGTGAADDSGLPNDRFFAVRPEGSVSTLKIQRTERGDSAVYLCASSPREGYEQYFGPGTRLTVT.

The rearrangement joins TRBV30 to TRBJ1-5; perhaps TRBD1 as D (6 bases). Germline V CDR1 and CDR2: GTSNPN, SVGIG (reference sequence). This CDR3 has 14 residues. V was cut by 3 bases and J by 3 bases, with 12 bases left in between. CDR3 sequence (DNA): TGTGCCTGGAGGGCCGGGGGCCCCAATCAGCCCCAGCATTTT. Amino acid sequence: CAWRAGGPNQPQHF.

J is TRBJ2-5 and V is TRBV7-6; 10 bases are shared with TRBD2. There are 16 residues in the CDR3. The V segment lost 1 base and the J segment 5 bases; nucleotides outside the gene matches: 7. The V gene's germline CDR1 is SGHVS and CDR2 FNYEAQ. The CDR3, as DNA: TGTGCCAGCAGCTTAGAAGCGGGAGGGGCTTGGGAGACCCAGTACTTC. This sequence encodes CASSLEAGGAWETQYF.

The V call is TRBV20-1, the J call TRBJ1-1, with D uncertain. CDR1 and CDR2 (germline): DFQATT, SNEGSKA (reference sequence). The CDR3 has 11 residues. V lost 6 bases and J 3 bases, leaving 8 bases between the germline ends. In DNA form, the CDR3 reads TGCAGTGCGCAAAGGGACACTGAAGCTTTCTTT. It encodes CSAQRDTEAFF.

This clone was observed once. The junction departs from the called germline gene at one end, perhaps through a read error. The chain joins TRBV6-5 to TRBJ1-1; tentatively, D is TRBD1 (6 bases). Germline V lookup: CDR1 MNHEY, CDR2 SVGAGI. The CDR3 extends over 11 amino acids. The CDR3 is CAGRGNTEAFF. CDR3 nucleotides: TGTGCCGGCAGGGGCAACACTGAAGCTTTCTTT.

V is TRBV28 and J is TRBJ1-1; no reliable D call. V was cut by 2 bases and J by 5 bases, with 9 bases left in between. The CDR3 runs to 13 residues. Germline CDR1 is MDHEN and CDR2 is SYDVKM. Written as DNA, the CDR3 is TGTGCCAGCAGTTTACCCGGCAAAACTGAAGCTTTCTTT. Its translation is CASSLPGKTEAFF.

The V and J genes are TRBV11-3 and TRBJ1-6, with 7 bases that match TRBD1. Germline CDR1 SGHNT, CDR2 YENEEA. Losses at the gene ends were 5 bases for V and 6 bases for J; bases not matched to a gene: 7. This CDR3 is 15 amino acids long. CDR3 sequence: CASSTRQGSNSPLHF. Here the CDR3 DNA reads TGTGCCAGCAGCACCAGACAGGGAAGTAATTCACCCCTCCACTTT.